Sequencing of this TCR beta chain was carried out in a study of cytomegalovirus exposure and HLA in healthy donors. General study results and limits: Productive rates of about 90% or about 30% were seen for most TCR beta V segments in an earlier analysis.

60 Vbeta and 13 Jbeta primers were used in PCR. Data came from immunoSEQ multiplex PCR; TCRdb stores just in-frame clones and leaves some out. The sample yields 170,000 or so clones, 70% to 80% seen once. Comment on this clone: The antigen is not known.

The ends were cut back, 5 bases at V and 7 bases at J, with 14 bases in the middle. Germline V CDR1 and CDR2: SGHVS, FNYEAQ. The CDR3 extends over 14 amino acids. This rearrangement joins TRBV7-6 to TRBJ2-2; possibly TRBD1 for D (5 bases). The origin of this receptor is a man aged 55 to 69 in good health and CMV-seronegative. The sequenced sample consisted of PBMCs. The CDR3 spells CASSALGDHGELFF. CDR3 in DNA: TGTGCCAGCAGCGCCCTAGGGGATCACGGGGAGCTGTTTTTT.